This T cell receptor (beta chain) was sequenced in a study of T-cell memory formation after mild COVID-19. Looking at the study overall: Clustering of TCRs was largely donor specific. Findings of the study overall: Clones which contracted sat mainly in CM and EM if CD4+, and in EMRA if CD8+.

This clonotype occurred once. Its target is unknown. The CDR3 consists of 13 residues. Trimming stripped 10 bases from V and 7 bases from J, with 18 bases between. Germline loops: CDR1 LGHDT, CDR2 YNNKEL (reference sequence). TCRdb used MiXCR to reprocess the 5' RACE reads, holding one entry per CDR3 protein. The sample shows about 160,000 distinct CDR3 sequences, about a third of them seen only once. This receptor was obtained from an adult woman who had mild COVID-19 (a few samples of this study predate the infection). Cell type and time point are not known. This chain joins TRBV3-1 and TRBJ2-3, with D possibly being TRBD1 (6 bases). The sequenced sample consisted of PBMCs or a T cell subset sorted from them (not recorded which). CDR3 in DNA: TGTGCCACCTGTTTATCAGGGACACATACGCAGTATTTT. Protein: CATCLSGTHTQYF.